A selection of T cell receptor beta chains follows, all from one sample in a study of OX40 agonist ivuxolimab in advanced cancers. Clones were sequenced by immunoSEQ multiplex PCR, and TCRdb holds only the in-frame ones, with some missing. The sample lists 57,000 or so clones; 80% to 85% were seen once. This material consisted of CD4+ or CD8+ T cells sorted from blood, taken in a trial of the OX40 agonist ivuxolimab. The origin of the receptors is an adult with an advanced solid tumor such as melanoma, head and neck, liver or kidney cancer. CDR3s include the opening cysteine and the closing phenylalanine or tryptophan. A D gene is named only where the DNA matches it firmly. Some rows have no size entry. The others give once, few or many, or a class for an expanded clone.

>.|TRBV11-2|TRBD2|TRBJ2-3
TGTGCCAGCAGCCGTTTAGCGGGTAGAGGCACAGATACGCAGTATTTT
CASSRLAGRGTDTQYF
>.|TRBV14|TRBD1|TRBJ2-7
TGTGCCAGCAGCCCTCGGACAGGGGGGACCGAGCAGTACTTC
CASSPRTGGTEQYF
>.|TRBV9|.|TRBJ1-1
TGTGCCAGCAGCGGTCTCGAGGGGGTCGAAGCTTTCTTT
CASSGLEGVEAFF
>.|TRBV28|.|TRBJ1-4
TGTGCCATCGAGGACAGCACAACTAATGAAAAACTGTTTTTT
CAIEDSTTNEKLFF
>.|TRBV7-2|.|TRBJ2-5
TGTGCCAGCAGCTCCAGGGTCCAAGAGACCCAGTACTTC
CASSSRVQETQYF
>.|TRBV25-1|.|TRBJ1-3
TGTGCCAGCAGTGAACAGGGAAACACCATATATTTT
CASSEQGNTIYF
>.|TRBV15|TRBD1|TRBJ1-6
TGTGCCACCAGCAGAGATTCGACAGGGGGTTATTTTTCACCCCTCCACTTT
CATSRDSTGGYFSPLHF
>.|TRBV6-6|.|TRBJ1-1
TGTGCCAGCAGTTACTCCCAGAACACTGAAGCTTTCTTT
CASSYSQNTEAFF
>.|TRBV7-3|.|TRBJ2-5
TGTGCCAGCAGCTTTGCAAACCAAGAGACCCAGTACTTC
CASSFANQETQYF
>.|TRBV6-1|.|TRBJ1-4
TGTGCCAGCAGTCAACAAGGACAGTTTAATGAAAAACTGTTTTTT
CASSQQGQFNEKLFF
>.|TRBV7-2|TRBD1|TRBJ1-3
TGTGCCAGCAGCTTAAACCAGGGGGCACGAAACACCATATATTTT
CASSLNQGARNTIYF
>.|TRBV28|TRBD2|TRBJ2-7
TGTGCCAGCAGTTCCCTGGGAGGCGGGAGGGCCTACGAGCAGTACTTC
CASSSLGGGRAYEQYF
>.|TRBV5-6|.|TRBJ2-7
TGTGCCAGCAGTCGGTCAGGGGGCGGGGGAGACGAGCAGTACTTC
CASSRSGGGGDEQYF
>.|TRBV2|.|TRBJ1-1
TGTGCCAGCAGTGAAGGGCGGAACACTGAAGCTTTCTTT
CASSEGRNTEAFF
>.|TRBV2|.|TRBJ2-1
TGTGCCAGCAGTGGGTCAACGCAATACAATGAGCAGTTCTTC
CASSGSTQYNEQFF
>.|TRBV5-6|TRBD2|TRBJ2-1
TGTGCCAGCAGCCAAGCCTTCGGACTAGCGGGGGATACTAATGAGCAGTTCTTC
CASSQAFGLAGDTNEQFF
>.|TRBV18|.|TRBJ2-5
TGTGCCAGCTCAGAGTGGACAGAAGAGACCCAGTACTTC
CASSEWTEETQYF
>.|TRBV11-2|.|TRBJ1-4
TGTGCCAGCAGCTCCCCCGATGAAAAACTGTTTTTT
CASSSPDEKLFF
>.|TRBV4-3|.|TRBJ2-5
TGCGCCAGCAGCCAAGATACCGGGAAGACCCAGTACTTC
CASSQDTGKTQYF
>.|TRBV2|.|TRBJ2-1
TGTGCCAGCAGTGAAGCCAGTTACAATGAGCAGTTCTTC
CASSEASYNEQFF
>.|TRBV6-5|.|TRBJ2-6
TGTGCCAGCAGGGGCCAGGGGATGGCCAACGTCCTGACTTTC
CASRGQGMANVLTF
>.|TRBV19|.|TRBJ1-6
TGTGCCAGTAGTATAGCCGCGCGGGGGTCGGATAATTCACCCCTCCACTTT
CASSIAARGSDNSPLHF
>.|TRBV30|TRBD1|TRBJ1-2
TGTGCCTGGAGTACTATGAGGACAGGGCGGTATGGCTACACCTTC
CAWSTMRTGRYGYTF
>.|TRBV10-1|.|TRBJ1-6
TGCGCCAGCAGTCCGGGTCGAGGGACTTTCGGGACAAACCTCCACTTT
CASSPGRGTFGTNLHF
>.|TRBV5-1|TRBD1|TRBJ2-5
TGCGCCAGCAGCAGGACGGGACAGGGTTTGTTAGAGACCCAGTACTTC
CASSRTGQGLLETQYF
>.|TRBV30|TRBD2|TRBJ2-3
TGTGCCTGGGTCCCAGCGGGAGGGTTAGATACGCAGTATTTT
CAWVPAGGLDTQYF
>.|TRBV11-1|.|TRBJ2-3
TGTGCCAGCAGCTGGGGTTATGGTCCCACAGATACGCAGTATTTT
CASSWGYGPTDTQYF
>.|TRBV10-3|TRBD2|TRBJ2-1
TGTGCCATCAGTGAAATAGGACTAGCGGGGGGGGTCAAGGAGCAGTTCTTC
CAISEIGLAGGVKEQFF
>.|TRBV11-1|TRBD1|TRBJ2-1
TGTGCCAGCAGCTTAGTGGGACAGGGTACCAACAATGAGCAGTTCTTC
CASSLVGQGTNNEQFF
>.|TRBV6-6|TRBD1|TRBJ1-6
TGTGCCAGCAGTTACAGGACAGGGGATTCACCCCTCCACTTT
CASSYRTGDSPLHF
>.|TRBV4-3|TRBD1|TRBJ2-1
TGCGCCAGCAGCCTCGACAGGGGAGGTAATGAGCAGTTCTTC
CASSLDRGGNEQFF
>.|TRBV7-2|TRBD2|TRBJ2-5
TGTGCCAGCAGCTTGGGACTAGCGGGAGAGACCCAGTACTTC
CASSLGLAGETQYF
>medium-sized|TRBV4-2|TRBD1|TRBJ2-7
TGTGCCAGCAGCCATGGGGACAGAGACAACGAGCAGTACTTC
CASSHGDRDNEQYF
>.|TRBV5-6|TRBD2|TRBJ2-1
TGTGCCAGCAGCTTGGGGGAGGGTGAGCAGTTCTTC
CASSLGEGEQFF
>.|TRBV18|TRBD1|TRBJ2-2
TGTGCCAGCTCACCGCGCCCAGGGGGAAGTACCGGGGAGCTGTTTTTT
CASSPRPGGSTGELFF
>once|TRBV7-2|.|TRBJ1-2
TGTGCCAGCAGCGTAGTACCCACACTGGACTATGGCTACACCTTC
CASSVVPTLDYGYTF
>.|TRBV5-4|TRBD2|TRBJ2-1
TGTGCCAGCCGGGGTCAAAGCGGGGGCCACAATGAGCAGTTCTTC
CASRGQSGGHNEQFF
>.|TRBV7-9|TRBD2|TRBJ2-7
TGTGCCAGCAGCTTAGGGGAGGGGTACGAGCAGTACTTC
CASSLGEGYEQYF
>few|TRBV27|.|TRBJ2-1
TGTGCCAGCAGTTTATGGGGAGTGGGGGCATCAGACTACAATGAGCAGTTCTTC
CASSLWGVGASDYNEQFF
>.|TRBV6-5|.|TRBJ2-2
TGTGCCAGCAGGGTCTCTAGCCTATACACCGGGGAGCTGTTTTTT
CASRVSSLYTGELFF
>.|TRBV2|.|TRBJ1-6
TGTGCCACCAGAGAGGGGGGGGCGAAGAATTCACCCCTCCACTTT
CATREGGAKNSPLHF
>.|TRBV5-6|TRBD1|TRBJ1-6
TGTGCCAGCATCGTCAGGGGGCATAATTCACCCCTCCACTTT
CASIVRGHNSPLHF
>.|TRBV5-1|TRBD1|TRBJ1-1
TGCGCCAGCAGCCCAACAGGGGAACTGGACACTGAAGCTTTCTTT
CASSPTGELDTEAFF
>.|TRBV19|TRBD1|TRBJ1-2
TGTGCCAGTACTAACCAGGGACAGGTCTATGGCTACACCTTC
CASTNQGQVYGYTF
>.|TRBV28|TRBD1|TRBJ1-1
TGTGCCAGCAGTTTATGGCAGGGGGTAGACACTGAAGCTTTCTTT
CASSLWQGVDTEAFF
>.|TRBV4-3|.|TRBJ1-4
TGCGCCAGCAGCCAAGATATGAGTATAAAGGAAAAACTGTTTTTT
CASSQDMSIKEKLFF
>.|TRBV28|.|TRBJ2-1
TGTGCCAGCAGTTCGCCCCGGGGAAGCTCCTACAATGAGCAGTTCTTC
CASSSPRGSSYNEQFF
>.|TRBV18|.|TRBJ1-5
TGTGCCAGCTCACCAGGGGTCTCTCAGCCCCAGCATTTT
CASSPGVSQPQHF
>.|TRBV5-6|.|TRBJ1-1
TGTGCCAGCAGGGAGAAGACGGACATGAACACTGAAGCTTTCTTT
CASREKTDMNTEAFF
>.|TRBV7-2|TRBD2|TRBJ2-7
TGTGCCAGCAGCCCGGAGGGACTAGCGGGTCGCGAGCAGTACTTC
CASSPEGLAGREQYF
>.|TRBV6-5|TRBD1|TRBJ2-7
TGTGCCAGCAGTCGCGGGACAGGGTCCTCCGAGCAGTACTTC
CASSRGTGSSEQYF
>.|TRBV6-5|.|TRBJ1-2
TGTGCCAGCAGTTACGACGGACTATATGGCTACACCTTC
CASSYDGLYGYTF
>.|TRBV5-4|.|TRBJ2-7
TGTGCCAGCAGCTTGGTCGGCTACGAGCAGTACTTC
CASSLVGYEQYF